Presented here are 22 T cell receptor beta chains from one specimen sequenced in a study of T cells in Graves' hyperthyroidism and ophthalmopathy. Amplified TCR beta CDR3 regions came from RNA transcripts. When the TCR CDR3 underwent first-round RT-PCR, the HTBI primer set was used. TCRdb reprocessed the multiplex PCR reads with MiXCR, giving one entry per CDR3 protein. The data show around 720,000 distinct CDR3 sequences, with approximately 40% seen just once and roughly 31% held by the top ten. What was sequenced was blood. The receptors stem from a woman in her thirties or forties with Graves' hyperthyroidism.

This clonotype was observed a handful of times. The V call is TRBV9, the J call TRBJ1-3; D unresolved. CDR3 length: 14 amino acids. The germline V gene has CDR1 SGDLS and CDR2 YYNGEE. The ends were cut back, 7 bases at V and 0 bases at J, with 11 bases in the middle. The chain's CDR3 is CASSPDLSGNTIYF. The CDR3 nucleotides are TGTGCCAGCTCACCTGACCTCTCTGGAAACACCATATATTTT.

This clonotype was seen at least ten times. This chain links TRBV2 with TRBJ1-3; possible D gene TRBD1, 5 bases. V was pared by 4 bases and J by 2 bases, with 9 bases between. Germline V gives CDR1 SNHLY, CDR2 FYNNEI. This CDR3 has 14 amino acids. CDR3 residues: CASSAIQAGNTIYF. The CDR3 region has the DNA TGTGCCAGCAGTGCTATACAGGCTGGAAACACCATATATTTT.

This clonotype was picked up a small number of times. At one of its ends the junction is not consistent with the germline gene, which may arise from a read error. The rearrangement uses TRBV5-4 and TRBJ1-2; 8 nucleotides match TRBD1. Germline V CDR1 and CDR2: SGHNT, YYREEE (reference sequence). The CDR3 has 13 residues. CDR3: CASSNGQGGGYTF. The CDR3 region has the DNA TGCGCCAGCAGTAACGGACAGGGCGGTGGCTACACCTTC. Using reference TRBV5-4 and TRBJ1-2 for the parts outside the CDR3, the full variable domain is ETGVTQSPTHLIKTRGQQVTLRCSSQSGHNTVSWYQQALGQGPQFIFQYYREEENGRGNFPPRFSGLQFPNYSSELNVNALELDDSALYLCASSNGQGGGYTFGSGTRLTVV.

The gene calls are TRBV19 and TRBJ1-5, with TRBD1 identical over 7 bases. The CDR3 runs to 15 residues. The germline gives CDR1 LNHDA, CDR2 SQIVND (reference sequence). V trimming: 5 bases; J trimming: 3 bases; junction bases outside the gene matches: 7. The chain's CDR3 is CASSVGQRYNQPQHF. The CDR3 DNA sequence: TGTGCCAGTAGTGTGGGACAGCGCTACAATCAGCCCCAGCATTTT.

This clonotype has more than one count but fewer than ten. This rearrangement joins TRBV4-3 to TRBJ2-7, with 7 bases fitting TRBD1. Germline CDR1 LGHNA, CDR2 YSLEER. V gave up 3 bases and J gave up 1 base; unmatched junction bases: 6. This CDR3 contains 15 residues. This CDR3 is CASSQAATGSYEQYF. For the CDR3, the DNA is TGCGCCAGCAGCCAGGCGGCGACAGGGTCCTACGAGCAGTACTTC.

The sample holds a few counts of this clonotype. The chain employs TRBV11-2 and TRBJ2-7, with D perhaps matching TRBD2 (5 bases). Per the germline V gene, CDR1 is SGHAT and CDR2 is FQNNGV. The CDR3 runs 14 residues. The V gene lost 6 bases and the J gene lost 4 bases, with 16 bases spanning the gap. The CDR3 loop is CASRWTREIYEQYF. The CDR3 DNA reads as TGTGCCAGCAGGTGGACTCGGGAAATTTACGAGCAGTACTTC.

V is TRBV28 and J is TRBJ2-7; D is tentatively TRBD1 or TRBD2 (5 bases each). CDR3 length: 16 amino acids. V lost 2 bases, J lost 3 bases, and 17 bases lay in between. Germline lookup yields CDR1 MDHEN and CDR2 SYDVKM. For the CDR3, the DNA is TGTGCCAGCAGTTTAGACCTGAGGGGTAGATACTACGAGCAGTACTTC. This translates into CASSLDLRGRYYEQYF.

The sample holds many counts of this clonotype. The chain carries TRBV7-2 and TRBJ1-5, with D uncertain. The CDR3 has 15 amino acids. Germline values: CDR1 SGHTA, CDR2 FQGNSA. V gave up 0 bases and J gave up 5 bases, with 11 bases separating them. CDR3 DNA: TGTGCCAGCAGCTTAGCCCCTATATCTTATCAGCCCCAGCATTTT. Protein product: CASSLAPISYQPQHF.

This clonotype was seen just once. This rearrangement joins TRBV19 to TRBJ1-5; D is possibly TRBD1 (6 bases). Germline CDR1 reads LNHDA; CDR2 reads SQIVND (reference sequence). V lost 4 bases and J lost 2, with 15 bases in between. The CDR3 contains 16 residues. This CDR3 is CASSTRQALGNQPQHF. The CDR3 nucleotides are TGTGCCAGTAGTACCAGACAGGCGTTGGGCAATCAGCCCCAGCATTTT.

This clonotype was detected ten times or more. V usage is TRBV7-9 and J usage is TRBJ1-6, with 8 bases identical to TRBD1. CDR3 length equals 16 residues. Per the germline V gene, CDR1 is SEHNR and CDR2 is FQNEAQ (reference sequence). V was pared by 3 bases and J by 8 bases, with 9 bases of the junction left unmatched. CDR3 amino acids: CASSFLPGQEDSPLHF. The CDR3 nucleotides are TGTGCCAGCAGCTTTTTGCCGGGACAGGAAGATTCACCCCTCCACTTT.

The rearrangement links TRBV29-1 to TRBJ1-1, with 7 nucleotides matching TRBD1. V was pared by 4 bases and J by 3 bases, with 11 bases of the junction left unmatched. CDR1 and CDR2 from the germline V gene are SQVTM and ANQGSEA. This CDR3 comprises 15 residues. The CDR3 DNA is TGCAGCGTTGGGGGACAGTCCCTAGGGTACACTGAAGCTTTCTTT. Its translation: CSVGGQSLGYTEAFF.

This clonotype was counted once. The V call is TRBV7-9, the J call TRBJ1-6, with 9 bases matching TRBD1. From germline, CDR1 is SEHNR and CDR2 FQNEAQ (reference sequence). This CDR3 has 16 amino acids. V was clipped by 5 bases and J by 9 bases; unmatched bases: 11. CDR3 bases: TGTGCCAGCAGCCCCATACAGGGGGCGAAAAGTTCACCCCTCCACTTT. Amino acids: CASSPIQGAKSSPLHF.

To note about this clonotype: One base away lies a much larger clone, so this may be a sequencing read error. The rearrangement links TRBV5-8 to TRBJ2-5; 9 bases match TRBD2. Germline-derived CDR1 and CDR2 are SGHTS and YDEGEE. CDR3 length: 14 residues. The V segment lost 4 bases and the J segment 1 base; nucleotides outside the gene matches: 2. The CDR3 coding sequence is TGTGCCAGCAGCGTAGCGGGGGTCCAAGAGACCCAGTACTTC. Residues: CASSVAGVQETQYF.

The rearrangement uses TRBV19 and TRBJ2-2, with 9 bases fitting TRBD1. V shed 3 bases, J shed 3 bases, and the junction held 5 bases outside the gene matches. CDR1 is LNHDA and CDR2 is SQIVND in the germline V gene (reference sequence). The CDR3 is made up of 16 amino acids. As DNA, the CDR3 is TGTGCCAGTAGTATCTGGACAGGGGCGGACACCGGGGAGCTGTTTTTT. Encoded protein: CASSIWTGADTGELFF.

The chain employs TRBV5-4 and TRBJ1-3; D gene uncertain. Germline assignment: CDR1 SGHNT and CDR2 YYREEE (reference sequence). The CDR3 consists of 15 residues. V was cut by 9 bases and J by 0 bases, with 16 bases left in between. CDR3 sequence: CATSAGRYSGNTIYF. The CDR3, as DNA: TGTGCCACGTCCGCAGGACGGTACTCTGGAAACACCATATATTTT.

This clonotype was recorded many times. This rearrangement joins TRBV10-1 to TRBJ2-7; D unresolved. This CDR3 comprises 14 residues. Germline V gives CDR1 WNHNN, CDR2 SYGVQD (reference sequence). V gave up 0 bases and J gave up 6 bases, with 12 bases separating them. The CDR3 sequence: CASSESYSLSEQYF. Here the CDR3 DNA reads TGCGCCAGCAGTGAGTCGTACTCGCTTTCCGAGCAGTACTTC.

The chain combines TRBV7-2 with TRBJ1-5; D gene uncertain. V shed 3 bases and J shed 9 bases, with 6 bases lying between them. The length of the CDR3 is 11 residues. Germline CDR1 and CDR2: SGHTA and FQGNSA. The CDR3 loop is CASSFARPQHF. The CDR3 coding sequence is TGTGCCAGCAGCTTTGCGCGGCCCCAGCATTTT.

V gene TRBV19 combines with J gene TRBJ1-3; possible D gene TRBD1, 6 bases. The CDR3 length is 15 residues. CDR1 is LNHDA and CDR2 is SQIVND in the germline V gene (reference sequence). V was trimmed by 3 bases and J by 1 base, leaving 10 bases between them. The DNA for the CDR3 is TGTGCCAGTAGTATTGGCAGGGGATCTGGAAACACCATATATTTT. Translation gives CASSIGRGSGNTIYF.

This clonotype was seen many times. This chain joins TRBV7-2 and TRBJ1-6; D unclear. Germline V gene data show CDR1 as SGHTA and CDR2 as FQGNSA. There are 14 residues in the CDR3. V lost 2 bases to trimming and J lost 10 bases, with 12 bases between them. The DNA of the CDR3 is TGTGCCAGCAGCTTACTTCCCCTGGGGTCACCCCTCCACTTT. This translates into CASSLLPLGSPLHF.

V usage is TRBV7-9 and J usage is TRBJ2-7, with TRBD1 matching 10 bases. Losses at the gene ends were 6 bases for V and 5 bases for J; bases not matched to a gene: 10. The CDR3 loop spans 15 amino acids. The germline CDR1 and CDR2 sequences are SEHNR and FQNEAQ (reference sequence). CDR3 sequence: CASRRPGQGFHEQYF. The CDR3 DNA reads as TGTGCCAGCAGACGACCGGGACAGGGGTTCCACGAGCAGTACTTC.

This clonotype was recorded many times. The J gene is TRBJ2-5, the V gene TRBV20-1; 16 nucleotides match TRBD2. V lost 5 bases to trimming and J lost 4 bases; unmatched junction nucleotides: 4. The CDR3 extends over 15 amino acids. The germline V gene has CDR1 DFQATT and CDR2 SNEGSKA (reference sequence). The CDR3 DNA follows: TGCAGTGCTGGGGGACTAGCGGGAGGGCCAGAGACCCAGTACTTC. It is translated as CSAGGLAGGPETQYF.

This clonotype was seen more than once but under ten times. The V call is TRBV6-5, the J call TRBJ2-6; D unresolved. The germline gives CDR1 MNHEY, CDR2 SVGAGI. The CDR3 sequence is 15 residues long. Trimming took 0 bases from V and 4 from J, leaving 7 bases between them. The DNA for the CDR3 is TGTGCCAGCAGTTACTCCGCATTGGGGGCCAACGTCCTGACTTTC. The encoded protein is CASSYSALGANVLTF.